Included here is one T cell receptor (beta chain) sequence, with context. The source of the sample is a study of memory CD8 T cells in hepatitis C reinfection. For the study at large: Between 3 and 8 weeks after reinfection detection, peak samples were drawn.

Documented time point: peak reinfection, 3 to 8 weeks after reinfection detection. TCR sequencing was done directly ex vivo on sorted cells, without expansion in vitro. Donors were people who inject drugs in the Montreal HEPCO cohort. Two donors provided sorted CD3+ CD8+ CD45RO- naive CD8 T cells at all three reinfection time points. The protocol was immunoSEQ multiplex PCR, while the TCRdb copy is restricted to in-frame clones and leaves out a portion. In the table there are about 47,000 clones, 88% of which are singletons. V was pared by 4 bases and J by 2 bases, with 8 bases of the junction left unmatched. CDR3 length equals 18 residues. In germline, CDR1 is MGHRA, CDR2 YSYEKL.

The source is a man aged 18 to 30 with hepatitis C virus infection. V gene TRBV4-1 combines with J gene TRBJ2-2; TRBD2 matches 12 bases. The specimen was naive CD8+ T cells sorted from blood. The CDR3 DNA is TGCGCCAGCAGCCTCCAGACTAGCGGGGGTCCAAACACCGGGGAGCTGTTTTTT. The encoded protein is CASSLQTSGGPNTGELFF.